The 8 T cell receptor beta chains in this list originate from one sample, sequenced in a study of vaccination and CD4 T cells after COVID-19. The antigens for these receptors are not known. Stated treatment: roughly ten-day PBMC culture with coronavirus spike peptide pools or control peptides (ViraFEST assay). The Oncomine TCR Beta short-read assay sequenced DNA from cultured CD4+ T cells. TCRdb reanalysed the PCR reads using MiXCR and keeps one entry per CDR3 protein. There are about 16,000 distinct CDR3 sequences in the sample; approximately 52% occur only once, and less than 7.5% lies in the top ten. The sequencing sample was made of CD4+ T cells from blood, cultured in vitro. These receptors all stem from a human donor who had recovered from COVID-19.

The chain joins TRBV27 to TRBJ1-5, with 8 positions matching TRBD1. Germline CDR1 is MNHEY and CDR2 is SMNVEV (reference sequence). Trimming cost V 6 bases and J 9 bases; bases outside gene matches: 10. The CDR3 runs 14 residues. In DNA form, the CDR3 reads TGTGCCAGCAGATCGGGCAGGGGGCGAGGGCCCCAGCATTTT. Translated: CASRSGRGRGPQHF.

The J gene is TRBJ2-1, the V gene TRBV7-9; D is perhaps TRBD1 (5 bases). With 3 bases removed from V and 3 bases from J, the gap between germline ends came to 12 bases. CDR3 size: 15 residues. The germline CDR1 and CDR2 sequences are SEHNR and FQNEAQ (reference sequence). The CDR3 nucleotides read TGTGCCAGCAGCTTGGATCAGGGCGGCTACAATGAGCAGTTCTTC. It specifies CASSLDQGGYNEQFF. Full variable domain (outside the CDR3, taken from reference TRBV7-9 and TRBJ2-1): DTGVSQNPRHKITKRGQNVTFRCDPISEHNRLYWYRQTLGQGPEFLTYFQNEAQLEKSRLLSDRFSAERPKGSFSTLEIQRTEQGDSAMYLCASSLDQGGYNEQFFGPGTRLTVL.

The V and J genes are TRBV7-3 and TRBJ2-2; D is unclear. The germline CDR1 and CDR2 sequences are SGHTA and FQGTGA. Trimming shortened V by 3 bases and J by 4 bases, and 6 bases separated the two germline ends. The CDR3 consists of 13 residues. This chain's CDR3 is CASSFKGTGELFF. CDR3 sequence (DNA): TGTGCCAGCAGCTTTAAAGGCACCGGGGAGCTGTTTTTT.

This chain connects TRBV6-7 to TRBJ2-4, with TRBD1 identical over 8 bases. TRBV6-7 is marked as an open reading frame, function uncertain. This CDR3 region has 15 residues. V lost 4 bases and J lost 6; bases outside the gene matches: 8. The CDR3 DNA reads TGTGCCAGCAGTTCGTCTACAGGGGGGAGAAACATTCAGTACTTC. It is translated as CASSSSTGGRNIQYF.

The rearrangement links TRBV21-1 to TRBJ1-1; the tabulated D call, TRBD1, remains unverified against the DNA. TRBV21-1 is termed a pseudogene. The CDR3 is 14 amino acids. The CDR3 here is CASTSTDRNTEAFF. CDR3 sequence (DNA): TGTGCCAGTACCTCGACAGACCGGAACACTGAAGCTTTCTTT.

This clonotype was found a few times. The chain combines TRBV5-5 with TRBJ2-7; D is possibly TRBD1 (6 bases). CDR3 length equals 15 residues. Germline CDR1 SGHKS, CDR2 YYEKEE (reference sequence). V lost 7 bases, J lost 3 bases, and 20 bases lay in between. In nucleotides, the CDR3 is TGTGCCAGCTTAAAAAGAGGGGGTATAGGCTACGAGCAGTACTTC. This codes for CASLKRGGIGYEQYF.

The CDR3 is CASSLELAALETQYF. As DNA, the CDR3 is TGTGCCAGCAGCTTAGAACTAGCGGCTCTGGAGACCCAGTACTTC. The genes are TRBV7-9 and TRBJ2-5, with 8 bases identical to TRBD2. The CDR3 contains 15 residues. J lost 5 bases, V lost 1 base, and 6 bases had no gene match. The V gene's germline CDR1 is SEHNR and CDR2 FQNEAQ (reference sequence).

The rearrangement links TRBV11-2 to TRBJ1-6, with D tentatively TRBD1 (5 bases). CDR1 is SGHAT and CDR2 is FQNNGV in the germline V gene. The CDR3 runs 15 residues. The V and J ends lost 0 bases and 10 bases respectively, with 13 bases between them. CDR3 region: CASSLEQGSGSPLHF. The DNA of the CDR3 is TGTGCCAGCAGCTTAGAGCAGGGTAGCGGGTCACCCCTCCACTTT.